This TCR beta chain came from a study of cytomegalovirus exposure and HLA in healthy donors. Study outcomes and limitations: The authors assumed roughly uniform sequencing depth across donors for presence/absence analyses.

Worth noting for this clone: No antigen is known for it.

Primers: 60 Vbeta forward and 13 Jbeta reverse. The assay was immunoSEQ multiplex PCR, and TCRdb's table has in-frame clones only and misses some. The sample consists of around 110,000 clones, 70% to 75% of them appearing once. Deletions cut 4 bases from V and 7 bases from J, with 7 bases between. This CDR3 is built from 12 residues. Germline V gene lookup returns CDR1 MDHEN and CDR2 SYDVKM. The TCR was taken from a woman younger than 30 in good health and CMV-seronegative. This chain joins TRBV28 and TRBJ2-2; TRBD2 is a possible D gene (5 bases). The material sequenced was PBMCs. This chain's CDR3 is CASSYGGGELFF. The CDR3 DNA reads as TGTGCCAGCAGTTACGGAGGCGGGGAGCTGTTTTTT.